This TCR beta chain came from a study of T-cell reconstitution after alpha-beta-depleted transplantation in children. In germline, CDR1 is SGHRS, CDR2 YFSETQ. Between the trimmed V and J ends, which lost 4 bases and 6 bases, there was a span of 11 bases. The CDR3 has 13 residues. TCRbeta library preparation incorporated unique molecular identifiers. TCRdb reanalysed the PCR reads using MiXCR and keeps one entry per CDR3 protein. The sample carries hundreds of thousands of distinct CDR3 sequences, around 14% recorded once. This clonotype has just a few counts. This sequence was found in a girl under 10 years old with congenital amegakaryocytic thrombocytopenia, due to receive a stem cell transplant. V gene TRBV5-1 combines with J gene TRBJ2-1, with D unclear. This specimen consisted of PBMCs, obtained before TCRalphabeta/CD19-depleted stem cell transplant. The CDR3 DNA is TGCGCCAGCAGCCTGCAACGTGGCAATGAGCAGTTCTTC. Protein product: CASSLQRGNEQFF. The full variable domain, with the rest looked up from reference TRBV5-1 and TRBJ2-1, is KAGVTQTPRYLIKTRGQQVTLSCSPISGHRSVSWYQQTPGQGLQFLFEYFSETQRNKGNFPGRFSGRQFSNSRSEMNVSTLELGDSALYLCASSLQRGNEQFFGPGTRLTVL.